Following are 10 T cell receptor beta chains from one sample sequenced in a study of cytomegalovirus exposure and HLA in healthy donors. With 60 Vbeta and 13 Jbeta primers, the PCR was carried out. Libraries were prepared by immunoSEQ multiplex PCR; TCRdb keeps only in-frame clonotypes and omits some of them. The table shows 140,000 to 150,000 clones, with 75% occurring only once. Sequenced material: PBMCs. All receptors come from a man aged 25-45 years in good health and CMV-seronegative.

This clone has just one count. The genes are TRBV18 and TRBJ2-2; no clear D gene. This CDR3 has 15 residues. The germline gives CDR1 KGHSH, CDR2 LQKENI. Trimming shortened V by 0 bases and J by 0 bases, and 5 bases separated the two germline ends. DNA for the CDR3: TGTGCCAGCTCACCACCAACGGCGAACACCGGGGAGCTGTTTTTT. As protein: CASSPPTANTGELFF.

The V gene is TRBV4-1, the J gene TRBJ1-1, with 7 bases identical to TRBD1. The length of the CDR3 is 15 residues. Trimming cost V 4 bases and J 2 bases; bases outside gene matches: 7. CDR1 and CDR2 (germline): MGHRA, YSYEKL. CDR3 amino acids: CASSLYDRDNTEAFF. CDR3 nucleotide sequence: TGCGCCAGCAGCCTATACGACAGGGACAACACTGAAGCTTTCTTT.

This chain uses TRBV15 with TRBJ1-6, with D possibly being TRBD1 (5 bases). Germline V gene data show CDR1 as LNHNV and CDR2 as YYDKDF (reference sequence). Trimming shortened V by 0 bases and J by 14 bases, and 17 bases separated the two germline ends. The CDR3 runs to 15 residues. The CDR3 loop is CATSRDRGGTPALHF. CDR3 coding DNA: TGTGCCACCAGCAGAGATCGGGGCGGGACCCCGGCCCTCCACTTT.

V and J are TRBV2 and TRBJ2-1, with no clear D. Germline CDR1 and CDR2: SNHLY and FYNNEI. V lost 3 bases and J 4 bases, leaving 7 bases between the germline ends. The CDR3 runs to 13 residues. The CDR3 DNA sequence: TGTGCCAGCAGTGATTGGCGGTACAATGAGCAGTTCTTC. Translated: CASSDWRYNEQFF.

The V call is TRBV18, the J call TRBJ2-3; tentatively, D is TRBD1 (5 bases). This CDR3 is built from 12 residues. V lost 4 bases to trimming and J lost 5 bases, with 7 bases between them. CDR1 KGHSH and CDR2 LQKENI come from the germline V gene. The CDR3 is CASSRQQDTQYF. CDR3 coding DNA: TGTGCCAGCTCACGACAGCAAGATACGCAGTATTTT. Full variable domain (missing parts from reference TRBV18 and TRBJ2-3): NAGVMQNPRHLVRRRGQEARLRCSPMKGHSHVYWYRQLPEEGLKFMVYLQKENIIDESGMPKERFSAEFPKEGPSILRIQQVVRGDSAAYFCASSRQQDTQYFGPGTRLTVL.

The gene calls are TRBV28 and TRBJ1-2; no firm D call. This CDR3 has 14 residues. Trimming took off 6 bases at V and 3 bases at J, with 14 bases between the two ends. Germline lookup yields CDR1 MDHEN and CDR2 SYDVKM. CDR3 sequence: CASRTHQRDYGYTF. In DNA form, the CDR3 reads TGTGCCAGCAGAACCCACCAACGGGACTATGGCTACACCTTC.

The gene calls are TRBV27 and TRBJ2-3; possibly TRBD2 for D (5 bases). Germline V CDR1 and CDR2: MNHEY, SMNVEV (reference sequence). The CDR3 has 14 residues. V lost 4 bases to trimming and J lost 9 bases, with 17 bases between them. The CDR3 DNA sequence: TGTGCCAGCAGTTCGACAATTACCACGGGGACGCAGTATTTT. This encodes CASSSTITTGTQYF.

This sequence joins TRBV5-1 and TRBJ2-7, with unresolved D. CDR1 and CDR2 from the germline V gene are SGHRS and YFSETQ. V was clipped by 1 base and J by 0 bases, with 11 bases between them. This CDR3 has 15 residues. This chain's CDR3 is CASSLLFDNSYEQYF. The CDR3 nucleotides are TGCGCCAGCAGCTTGTTGTTCGACAACTCCTACGAGCAGTACTTC.

The chain combines TRBV6-5 with TRBJ1-5; tentatively, D is TRBD1 (6 bases). Germline lookup yields CDR1 MNHEY and CDR2 SVGAGI. This CDR3 has 14 amino acids. The V gene lost 5 bases and the J gene lost 1 base, with 9 bases spanning the gap. CDR3 sequence reads: CASSAGTSNQPQHF. CDR3 nucleotide sequence: TGTGCCAGCAGTGCAGGGACAAGCAATCAGCCCCAGCATTTT.

The chain has TRBV29-1 and TRBJ2-1; TRBD1 might be the D (7 bases). Trimming removed 1 base at V and 11 bases at J, with 9 bases between. The CDR3 is 11 amino acids. Per the germline V gene, CDR1 is SQVTM and CDR2 is ANQGSEA. The CDR3 is CSVEAGGKQFF. DNA of the CDR3: TGCAGCGTTGAAGCAGGGGGGAAGCAGTTCTTC.